The 31 T cell receptor beta chains below come from one sample, sequenced in a study of post-analysis software for immune sequencing data. No antigen has been identified for these receptors. Study-wide findings and caveats: About five TRBV segments appeared more often in patients than in controls, and TRBV5-6, TRBV5-1 and TRBV20-1 were among these.

Incorporated into the TCR beta cDNA libraries were unique molecular identifiers, which served to reduce PCR and sequencing biases. TCRdb processed the PCR reads anew with MiXCR; each CDR3 protein has one entry. The table has fewer than 550,000 distinct CDR3 sequences, approximately 34% seen once. Sequenced: blood. The receptors come from a girl aged 2-17 years with multiple sclerosis.

Remarks on this clonotype: The missing conserved phenylalanine or tryptophan at the end of this CDR3 makes a read error likely. The chain employs TRBV5-1 and TRBJ2-4, with TRBD1 matching over 8 bases. This CDR3 has 17 residues. Trimming at V came to 5 bases and at J to 0 bases, leaving 10 bases not matched to a gene. Germline CDR1 is SGHRS and CDR2 is YFSETQ. The DNA of the CDR3 is TGCGCCAGCAGTCCCGGGACAGGTACCGTAGCCAAAAACATTCAGTACTGC. This gives the protein CASSPGTGTVAKNIQYC.

The sample holds a few counts of this clonotype. The chain uses TRBV15 and TRBJ1-5; no firm D call. The CDR3 covers 14 residues. Germline V gene sequence: CDR1 LNHNV, CDR2 YYDKDF (reference sequence). V was pared by 6 bases and J by 7 bases, with 16 bases between. The DNA of the CDR3 is TGTGCCACCAGTCCCCTTCCCAGAGGGCAGCCCCAGCATTTT. Protein sequence: CATSPLPRGQPQHF.

V usage is TRBV27 and J usage is TRBJ1-1; TRBD1 is a possible D gene (5 bases). V lost 5 bases and J 9 bases, leaving 13 bases between the germline ends. In germline, CDR1 is MNHEY, CDR2 SMNVEV (reference sequence). The CDR3 extends over 12 amino acids. CDR3: CASSPKTDKAFF. The CDR3 DNA is TGTGCCAGCAGTCCGAAGACAGACAAAGCTTTCTTT.

The chain carries TRBV10-3 and TRBJ1-2; D is uncertain. CDR1 is ENHRY and CDR2 is SYGVKD in the germline V gene. V was pared by 2 bases and J by 6 bases, with 7 bases between. The CDR3 length is 12 residues. The CDR3 DNA is TGTGCCATCAGTGAGAGGAGGGATGGCTACACCTTC. It yields the protein CAISERRDGYTF.

This clonotype has a count of ten or more. This rearrangement joins TRBV10-3 to TRBJ2-1, with D perhaps matching TRBD1 (5 bases). Trimming pared 6 bases from V and 2 bases from J, leaving 11 bases between. Germline V gives CDR1 ENHRY, CDR2 SYGVKD. The CDR3 loop spans 14 amino acids. The CDR3 DNA reads as TGTGCCATCAGGAGACAGAGCGCCTACAATGAGCAGTTCTTC. Its translation: CAIRRQSAYNEQFF.

A single count supports this clonotype. The gene calls are TRBV14 and TRBJ2-7; 10 bases align to TRBD1. This CDR3 spans 13 amino acids. V lost 8 bases to trimming and J lost 6 bases; unmatched junction nucleotides: 7. CDR1 and CDR2 (germline): SGHDN, FVKESK. In DNA, the CDR3 is TGTGCCAGCCAACCCGGGACAGGGGTCGAGCAGTACTTC. It codes for CASQPGTGVEQYF. Based on the CDR3 plus reference TRBV14 and TRBJ2-7, the full variable domain is EAGVTQFPSHSVIEKGQTVTLRCDPISGHDNLYWYRRVMGKEIKFLLHFVKESKQDESGMPNNRFLAERTGGTYSTLKVQPAELEDSGVYFCASQPGTGVEQYFGPGTRLTVT.

CDR3 sequence (DNA): TGTGCCACCAGTGATCGAGAGAACACTGAAGCTTTCTTT. Its translation: CATSDRENTEAFF. V and J are TRBV24-1 and TRBJ1-1; D uncertain. Germline CDR1 KGHDR, CDR2 SFDVKD. The CDR3 extends over 13 amino acids. V was shortened by 3 bases and J by 1 base, with 5 bases between the two germline ends.

This chain connects TRBV4-1 to TRBJ1-4; D gene uncertain. CDR1 is MGHRA, CDR2 YSYEKL, per germline. Between the trimmed V and J ends, which lost 1 base and 2 bases, there was a span of 11 bases. The CDR3 loop spans 16 amino acids. In nucleotides, the CDR3 is TGCGCCAGCAGCCAAGGCTCGGCAGACACTAATGAAAAACTGTTTTTT. Amino acids: CASSQGSADTNEKLFF.

The chain couples TRBV11-2 to TRBJ2-5; D remains unclear. There are 12 residues in the CDR3. Germline CDR1 is SGHAT and CDR2 is FQNNGV. V was clipped by 5 bases and J by 6 bases, with 10 bases between them. Here the CDR3 DNA reads TGTGCCAGCAGCCCCCCTTGGCAGACCCAGTACTTC. Amino acids: CASSPPWQTQYF.

This clonotype has more than one count but fewer than ten. V gene TRBV7-2 combines with J gene TRBJ2-5; 8 nucleotides agree with TRBD2. CDR1 and CDR2 from the germline V gene are SGHTA and FQGNSA. This CDR3 has 15 amino acids. J was trimmed by 5 bases and V by 5 bases; bases with no gene match: 10. This CDR3 is CASSDRTSSGETQYF. CDR3 DNA: TGTGCCAGCAGCGACAGGACTAGCTCAGGCGAGACCCAGTACTTC.

This clonotype was found many times. The rearrangement uses TRBV5-1 and TRBJ2-5, with D perhaps TRBD1 or TRBD2 (5 bases each). V lost 0 bases and J 3 bases, leaving 12 bases between the germline ends. There are 15 residues in the CDR3. Germline values: CDR1 SGHRS, CDR2 YFSETQ. The CDR3 sequence: CASSLAGTEKETQYF. DNA for the CDR3: TGCGCCAGCAGCTTGGCCGGGACGGAGAAAGAGACCCAGTACTTC.

The chain uses TRBV28 and TRBJ2-5; TRBD2 matches 7 bases. Unmatched junction bases numbered 5, after V lost 6 bases and J lost 4 bases. CDR1 MDHEN and CDR2 SYDVKM come from the germline V gene. The CDR3 extends over 13 amino acids. CDR3 amino acids: CASSDPGGETQYF. In DNA, the CDR3 is TGTGCCAGCAGCGACCCGGGGGGAGAGACCCAGTACTTC. Full variable domain (outside the CDR3, taken from reference TRBV28 and TRBJ2-5): DVKVTQSSRYLVKRTGEKVFLECVQDMDHENMFWYRQDPGLGLRLIYFSYDVKMKEKGDIPEGYSVSREKKERFSLILESASTNQTSMYLCASSDPGGETQYFGPGTRLLVL.

CDR3 loop: CASSLILRVRTNTEAFF. In DNA form, the CDR3 reads TGTGCCAGCAGCTTAATTCTTCGGGTGCGGACGAACACTGAAGCTTTCTTT. This chain links TRBV7-9 with TRBJ1-1; D is unresolved. Trimming cost V 2 bases and J 1 base, with 17 bases left between them. The CDR3 has 17 amino acids. The germline V gene has CDR1 SEHNR and CDR2 FQNEAQ (reference sequence).

This rearrangement joins TRBV25-1 to TRBJ1-4, with D tentatively TRBD1 (6 bases). CDR1 MGHDK and CDR2 SYGVNS come from the germline V gene. CDR3 size: 15 residues. V was shortened by 3 bases and J by 4 bases, with 12 bases between the two germline ends. CDR3 region: CASSDPGQYNEKLFF. The CDR3 DNA reads TGTGCCAGCAGTGACCCCGGACAGTATAATGAAAAACTGTTTTTT.

The CDR3 loop is CSASAGGLSEQYF. The CDR3 DNA follows: TGCAGTGCTAGCGCAGGGGGCTTGAGCGAGCAGTACTTC. This chain links TRBV20-1 with TRBJ2-7; the match to TRBD1 covers 8 bases. CDR1 and CDR2 (germline): DFQATT, SNEGSKA (reference sequence). This CDR3 has 13 residues. V was pared by 3 bases and J by 6 bases, with 7 bases of the junction left unmatched.

The table lists this clonotype with many counts. The CDR3 nucleotides are TGTGCCAGCAGCTTAGCGGGGCGGGCCCAAGAGACCCAGTACTTC. Its protein is CASSLAGRAQETQYF. J is TRBJ2-5 and V is TRBV5-6; 7 bases agree with TRBD2. The CDR3 has 15 amino acids. Trimming took 2 bases from V and 1 from J; bases not matched to a gene: 5. Per the germline V gene, CDR1 is SGHDT and CDR2 is YYEEEE.

On this clonotype itself: A read error may be the cause here, since a much bigger clone is one base away. The chain joins TRBV20-1 to TRBJ2-1; D call uncertain. The CDR3 runs 14 residues. Between the trimmed V and J ends, which lost 3 bases and 10 bases, there was a span of 19 bases. Germline CDR1 reads DFQATT; CDR2 reads SNEGSKA (reference sequence). The CDR3: CSASGQVYTYEQFF. The DNA of the CDR3 is TGCAGTGCTAGCGGGCAGGTTTATACCTACGAGCAGTTCTTC.

The chain carries TRBV6-6 and TRBJ1-5, with D possibly matching TRBD1 (5 bases). Germline V gene sequence: CDR1 MNHNY, CDR2 SVGAGI (reference sequence). The V end lost 5 bases, the J end lost 2 bases, and 13 bases lay between the germline ends. CDR3 length: 15 residues. The CDR3 coding sequence is TGTGCCAGCAGTCCCCCGAAGGGGCGCAATCAGCCCCAGCATTTT. It encodes CASSPPKGRNQPQHF.

This clonotype has only a few counts. The chain is built from TRBV7-9 and TRBJ2-2, with D possibly being TRBD2 (6 bases). The CDR3 sequence is 15 residues long. V gave up 5 bases and J gave up 0 bases, with 10 bases separating them. Germline V gene sequence: CDR1 SEHNR, CDR2 FQNEAQ (reference sequence). The CDR3 sequence is CASSRTGANTGELFF. CDR3 coding DNA: TGTGCCAGCAGCCGCACGGGGGCGAACACCGGGGAGCTGTTTTTT.

The rearrangement links TRBV19 to TRBJ2-4; 9 positions match TRBD1. The CDR3 has 13 residues. Germline CDR1 and CDR2: LNHDA and SQIVND (reference sequence). V shed 7 bases, J shed 3 bases, and the junction held 1 base outside the gene matches. CDR3 region: CASKGQGKNIQYF. Written as DNA, the CDR3 is TGTGCCAGTAAGGGACAGGGCAAAAACATTCAGTACTTC.

CDR3 residues: CASRPFLGYGYTF. Here the CDR3 DNA reads TGTGCCAGCAGGCCCTTCCTAGGCTATGGCTACACCTTC. This chain uses TRBV6-5 with TRBJ1-2; D is undetermined. V dropped 6 bases and J dropped 4 bases, with 12 bases sitting between them. The CDR3 is 13 amino acids. Looked up from germline, CDR1 is MNHEY and CDR2 is SVGAGI.

This chain uses TRBV5-1 with TRBJ1-1, with TRBD1 matching 8 bases. V dropped 3 bases and J dropped 1; count of bases not matched to a gene: 8. This CDR3 comprises 16 residues. Germline V lookup: CDR1 SGHRS, CDR2 YFSETQ. The CDR3 bases are TGCGCCAGCAGCTGGTCATCAGGGGGCGCGAACACTGAAGCTTTCTTT. Protein: CASSWSSGGANTEAFF.

This chain links TRBV3-1 with TRBJ1-1; D is unresolved. The CDR3 contains 15 residues. Germline V lookup: CDR1 LGHDT, CDR2 YNNKEL (reference sequence). V shed 4 bases and J shed 1 base, with 13 bases lying between them. This CDR3 is CASSPGSGGNTEAFF. CDR3 in DNA: TGTGCCAGCAGCCCTGGGTCGGGAGGGAACACTGAAGCTTTCTTT.

J is TRBJ2-5 and V is TRBV10-3; D remains unclear. CDR1 and CDR2 from the germline V gene are ENHRY and SYGVKD. The V end lost 0 bases, the J end lost 5 bases, and 13 bases lay between the germline ends. The CDR3 runs 15 residues. This CDR3 is CAISESIGPAETQYF. The CDR3 DNA reads as TGTGCCATCAGTGAGTCGATCGGCCCAGCGGAGACCCAGTACTTC.

This chain connects TRBV9 to TRBJ2-3; 8 bases are shared with TRBD1. The CDR3 has 16 amino acids. J gave up 1 base and V 2 bases, and 6 bases lay outside the gene matches. Germline-derived CDR1 and CDR2 are SGDLS and YYNGEE. The CDR3 DNA follows: TGTGCCAGCAGCGTTAGGACAGGGCGAGGCACAGATACGCAGTATTTT. Its translation: CASSVRTGRGTDTQYF. The whole variable domain, filled in from reference TRBV9 and TRBJ2-3, reads DSGVTQTPKHLITATGQRVTLRCSPRSGDLSVYWYQQSLDQGLQFLIQYYNGEERAKGNILERFSAQQFPDLHSELNLSSLELGDSALYFCASSVRTGRGTDTQYFGPGTRLTVL.

This rearrangement joins TRBV10-3 to TRBJ2-4; no firm D call. The J call is uncertain, as TRBJ2-7 better fits the DNA end. The CDR3 has 15 residues. Germline assignment: CDR1 ENHRY and CDR2 SYGVKD. CDR3 nucleotides: TGTGCCATCAGTAACTTACTCGCGGAATCCTACGAGCAGTACTTC. It translates to CAISNLLAESYEQYF.

This clonotype was counted only a few times. V usage is TRBV27 and J usage is TRBJ2-3, with 11 bases identical to TRBD2. Germline CDR1 is MNHEY and CDR2 is SMNVEV (reference sequence). This CDR3 comprises 20 residues. J lost 5 bases, V lost 6 bases, and 22 bases had no gene match. CDR3 DNA sequence: TGTGCCAGCAGCCCCCCGGCAGGGGGTATTTCGGGACTAGCGGAAGATACGCAGTATTTT. This translates into CASSPPAGGISGLAEDTQYF.

The genes are TRBV20-1 and TRBJ2-5, with 8 bases lining up with TRBD2. CDR1 is DFQATT, CDR2 SNEGSKA, per germline (reference sequence). V dropped 0 bases and J dropped 9; count of bases not matched to a gene: 0. The CDR3 contains 11 residues. CDR3 sequence reads: CSARERGAQYF. The CDR3 DNA follows: TGCAGTGCTAGAGAGCGGGGGGCCCAGTACTTC.

The chain carries TRBV10-3 and TRBJ1-1; no clear D gene. This CDR3 has 13 amino acids. Trimming took off 7 bases at V and 4 bases at J, with 13 bases between the two ends. CDR1 is ENHRY and CDR2 is SYGVKD in the germline V gene. The CDR3 spells CAITIGWGTEAFF. As DNA, the CDR3 is TGTGCCATCACTATCGGCTGGGGCACTGAAGCTTTCTTT.

The chain uses TRBV5-5 and TRBJ1-2, with TRBD1 matching 10 bases. CDR1 and CDR2 from the germline V gene are SGHKS and YYEKEE (reference sequence). This CDR3 has 13 amino acids. With V trimmed by 4 bases and J by 7 bases, 4 bases remained unmatched. CDR3 sequence: CASSRQGAGGYTF. The CDR3, as DNA: TGTGCCAGCAGCCGACAGGGGGCTGGTGGCTACACCTTC.

The chain links TRBV7-9 to TRBJ2-3; TRBD1 matches 9 bases. CDR3 size: 15 residues. The germline V gene has CDR1 SEHNR and CDR2 FQNEAQ (reference sequence). The trim removed 4 bases at V and 5 bases at J, leaving 7 bases unmatched. CDR3 sequence (DNA): TGTGCCAGCAGCTCCGGGACAGGGTCGCGAGATACGCAGTATTTT. Residues: CASSSGTGSRDTQYF.